This T cell receptor beta chain was retrieved from a study of T-cell reconstitution after alpha-beta-depleted transplantation in children. It was with unique molecular identifiers that the TCRbeta library was prepared. TCRdb fed the PCR reads into MiXCR, producing one record per CDR3 protein. This sample carries around 600,000 distinct CDR3 sequences, 23% of them seen once, and the ten largest clones take 13% to 15%. Germline V lookup: CDR1 SSHAT, CDR2 FNYEAQ (reference sequence). Trimming cost V 5 bases and J 5 bases; bases outside gene matches: 5. The CDR3 runs to 14 residues. The V call is TRBV7-7, the J call TRBJ2-3; 9 bases fit TRBD1. Sequences were derived from PBMCs, mostly from graft donor cells, sampled 360 days after TCRalphabeta/CD19-depleted stem cell transplant. The sequence derives from a boy under two years old who had a stem cell transplant for acute myeloid leukemia, so the T cells may come from the graft donor. The CDR3 DNA follows: TGTGCCAGCAGCGGGACAGGGTCAGGAGATACGCAGTATTTT. It specifies CASSGTGSGDTQYF.